This T cell receptor beta chain came from a study of blood T cell repertoires in COVID-19. On the study more broadly: Samples came from the United States, Italy and Spain, spanning acute and convalescent COVID-19.

In the original workflow: Nucleated cell counts were estimated from reference gene primer amplification. The method was immunoSEQ multiplex PCR; TCRdb's version includes in-frame clones alone and lacks a portion of them. V, J and clone size are taken as reported in that table, and D and trimming were inferred from the DNA itself. The data contain fewer than 250,000 clones, 65% to 90% of them singletons. V was clipped by 6 bases and J by 0 bases, with 12 bases between them. This CDR3 region has 15 residues. Germline-derived CDR1 and CDR2 are SGHRS and YFSETQ. V usage is TRBV5-1 and J usage is TRBJ1-4; D unresolved. The sample comprised PBMCs or T cells enriched from blood (not recorded which). The sequence derives from a woman in her 40s with acute COVID-19. In DNA, the CDR3 is TGCGCCAGCACTTGGCAGACTGCAACTAATGAAAAACTGTTTTTT. It codes for CASTWQTATNEKLFF. Variable domain in full (rest from reference TRBV5-1 and TRBJ1-4): KAGVTQTPRYLIKTRGQQVTLSCSPISGHRSVSWYQQTPGQGLQFLFEYFSETQRNKGNFPGRFSGRQFSNSRSEMNVSTLELGDSALYLCASTWQTATNEKLFFGSGTQLSVL.